The 17 T cell receptor beta chains below come from one sample, sequenced in a study of T cells after yellow fever vaccination. From the 5' RACE reads, TCRdb called clonotypes with MiXCR, one entry per CDR3 protein. The sample lists a few hundred thousand distinct CDR3 sequences, approximately 12% occurring once. This material consisted of CD4+ T cells sorted from PBMCs, taken 15 days after the yellow fever booster vaccination. These receptor sequences come from a man in his late teens or twenties who received the YFV17D yellow fever vaccine.

In DNA, the CDR3 is TGCAGTGCTAGACCCGGACAGGTGTTATACGAGCAGTACTTC. Its translation: CSARPGQVLYEQYF. The chain links TRBV20-1 to TRBJ2-7; 7 bases map to TRBD1. The junction had 8 bases not matched to a gene; V was cut back by 2 bases and J by 4 bases. CDR3 length: 14 amino acids. The germline gives CDR1 DFQATT, CDR2 SNEGSKA (reference sequence).

The chain recombines TRBV7-2 with TRBJ2-5, with a tentative D call TRBD1 (5 bases). CDR1 and CDR2 from the germline V gene are SGHTA and FQGNSA. CDR3 size: 13 residues. V gave up 8 bases and J gave up 5 bases, with 15 bases separating them. CDR3 sequence: CASHKGPRETQYF. DNA of the CDR3: TGTGCCAGCCACAAGGGGCCGAGGGAGACCCAGTACTTC. The variable domain in full, completed from reference TRBV7-2 and TRBJ2-5, reads GAGVSQSPSNKVTEKGKDVELRCDPISGHTALYWYRQSLGQGLEFLIYFQGNSAPDKSGLPSDRFSAERTGGSVSTLTIQRTQQEDSAVYLCASHKGPRETQYFGPGTRLLVL.

The chain couples TRBV20-1 to TRBJ2-4; 8 bases agree with TRBD1. The CDR3 contains 13 residues. V shed 6 bases, J shed 4 bases, and the junction held 5 bases outside the gene matches. Germline CDR1 DFQATT, CDR2 SNEGSKA (reference sequence). In DNA form, the CDR3 reads TGCAGTGCCCCGGGACAGGTGAAAAACATTCAGTACTTC. It is translated as CSAPGQVKNIQYF.

The sample holds many counts of this clonotype. DNA of the CDR3: TGCGCCAGCAGCGCCGTGGGGCGGGGGGCCGGAGAGACCCAGTACTTC. Amino acid sequence: CASSAVGRGAGETQYF. The J gene is TRBJ2-5, the V gene TRBV5-1; 8 bases match TRBD2. The CDR3 is 16 amino acids. Per the germline V gene, CDR1 is SGHRS and CDR2 is YFSETQ. The V and J ends lost 4 bases and 4 bases, in that order; junction bases with no gene match: 12.

Ten or more counts support this clonotype. V and J are TRBV7-2 and TRBJ2-1, with a possible D match to TRBD2 (6 bases). There are 14 residues in the CDR3. Germline CDR1 reads SGHTA; CDR2 reads FQGNSA. The V end was cut by 8 bases, the J end by 4 bases, with 15 bases between. In nucleotides, the CDR3 is TGTGCCAGCGGGAGCCCCGGGGGATACAATGAGCAGTTCTTC. Its translation is CASGSPGGYNEQFF.

Many counts were recorded for this clonotype. The rearrangement uses TRBV7-9 and TRBJ2-6; D is perhaps TRBD1 (5 bases). The germline V gene has CDR1 SEHNR and CDR2 FQNEAQ (reference sequence). CDR3 length equals 13 residues. V gave up 4 bases and J gave up 4 bases, with 5 bases separating them. CDR3 loop: CASSSGGANVLTF. DNA of the CDR3: TGTGCCAGCAGCTCAGGGGGGGCCAACGTCCTGACTTTC. Based on the CDR3 plus reference TRBV7-9 and TRBJ2-6, the full variable domain is DTGVSQNPRHKITKRGQNVTFRCDPISEHNRLYWYRQTLGQGPEFLTYFQNEAQLEKSRLLSDRFSAERPKGSFSTLEIQRTEQGDSAMYLCASSSGGANVLTFGAGSRLTVL.

The chain couples TRBV3-1 to TRBJ2-3; TRBD2 matches at 13 bases. This CDR3 has 15 residues. Trimming at V came to 4 bases and at J to 8 bases, leaving 6 bases not matched to a gene. CDR1 is LGHDT and CDR2 is YNNKEL in the germline V gene (reference sequence). The CDR3 nucleotides read TGTGCCAGCAGCCGCACTAGCGGGGGGGCCGGTACGCAGTATTTT. This encodes CASSRTSGGAGTQYF.

This chain links TRBV3-1 with TRBJ2-1, with a tentative D call TRBD1 (6 bases). Looked up from germline, CDR1 is LGHDT and CDR2 is YNNKEL (reference sequence). This CDR3 comprises 14 residues. Trimming shortened V by 2 bases and J by 7 bases, and 12 bases separated the two germline ends. CDR3 sequence reads: CASSQRSRGNEQFF. CDR3 nucleotides: TGTGCCAGCAGCCAAAGAAGCAGGGGAAATGAGCAGTTCTTC.

In DNA, the CDR3 is TGCAGCGTTGAAGGGAACCTGAACACTGAAGCTTTCTTT. Its protein product is CSVEGNLNTEAFF. The chain combines TRBV29-1 with TRBJ1-1; D remains ambiguous. CDR1 is SQVTM and CDR2 is ANQGSEA in the germline V gene. The CDR3 spans 13 residues. Trimming took 1 base from V and 0 from J, leaving 6 bases between them. Using reference TRBV29-1 and TRBJ1-1 for the parts outside the CDR3, the full variable domain is SAVISQKPSRDICQRGTSLTIQCQVDSQVTMMFWYRQQPGQSLTLIATANQGSEATYESGFVIDKFPISRPNLTFSTLTVSNMSPEDSSIYLCSVEGNLNTEAFFGQGTRLTVV.

This clonotype has a handful of counts. CDR3 in DNA: TGCAGTGCTAGCCGAGGACAGGTTGAAGCTTTCTTT. Protein product: CSASRGQVEAFF. J is TRBJ1-1 and V is TRBV20-1; 7 bases fit TRBD1. Looked up from germline, CDR1 is DFQATT and CDR2 is SNEGSKA (reference sequence). The V segment lost 3 bases and the J segment 7 bases; nucleotides outside the gene matches: 5. The CDR3 runs to 12 residues.

This clonotype occurred many times. The rearrangement uses TRBV2 and TRBJ1-6; no clear D. The V end lost 4 bases, the J end lost 9 bases, and 16 bases lay between the germline ends. The germline V gene encodes CDR1 SNHLY and CDR2 FYNNEI. This CDR3 region has 15 residues. The CDR3 protein is CASSVEHATTSPLHF. CDR3 bases: TGTGCCAGCAGTGTGGAGCATGCCACCACTTCACCCCTCCACTTT. The full variable domain, its missing parts supplied by reference TRBV2 and TRBJ1-6, is EPEVTQTPSHQVTQMGQEVILRCVPISNHLYFYWYRQILGQKVEFLVSFYNNEISEKSEIFDDQFSVERPDGSNFTLKIRSTKLEDSAMYFCASSVEHATTSPLHFGNGTRLTVT.

This clonotype was observed a handful of times. The chain employs TRBV11-2 and TRBJ1-6; the D is unclear. The CDR3 is 13 residues long. V lost 4 bases to trimming and J lost 4 bases, with 5 bases between them. Germline values: CDR1 SGHAT, CDR2 FQNNGV. CDR3 sequence (DNA): TGTGCCAGCAGCTCCAGATATAATTCACCCCTCCACTTT. Translated, it gives CASSSRYNSPLHF. The variable domain in full, completed from reference TRBV11-2 and TRBJ1-6, reads EAGVAQSPRYKIIEKRQSVAFWCNPISGHATLYWYQQILGQGPKLLIQFQNNGVVDDSQLPKDRFSAERLKGVDSTLKIQPAKLEDSAVYLCASSSRYNSPLHFGNGTRLTVT.

V gene TRBV12-3 or TRBV12-4 combines with J gene TRBJ2-2, with TRBD2 matching over 9 bases. The CDR3 runs to 14 residues. Unmatched junction bases numbered 5, after V lost 6 bases and J lost 6 bases. The CDR3 here is CASRLAGTSGELFF. Here the CDR3 DNA reads TGTGCCAGCAGGCTAGCGGGGACCTCCGGGGAGCTGTTTTTT.

A few counts support this clonotype. The rearrangement joins TRBV12-3 or TRBV12-4 to TRBJ1-1; 7 bases agree with TRBD1. After removal of 6 bases from V and 8 bases from J, the junction contained 6 bases not matched to a gene. The CDR3 loop spans 12 amino acids. CDR3 bases: TGTGCCAGCAGCCGACCCAGGGGGGAAGCTTTCTTT. Translating gives CASSRPRGEAFF.

This clonotype appeared many times. V is TRBV15 and J is TRBJ2-5, with TRBD2 matching 9 bases. This CDR3 is built from 15 residues. The junction had 7 bases not matched to a gene; V was cut back by 3 bases and J by 5 bases. CDR1 is LNHNV, CDR2 YYDKDF, per germline (reference sequence). The CDR3: CATSRMSGGIETQYF. As DNA, the CDR3 is TGTGCCACCAGCAGGATGAGCGGGGGGATTGAGACCCAGTACTTC. Full variable domain (rest looked up from reference TRBV15 and TRBJ2-5): DAMVIQNPRYQVTQFGKPVTLSCSQTLNHNVMYWYQQKSSQAPKLLFHYYDKDFNNEADTPDNFQSRRPNTSFCFLDIRSPGLGDTAMYLCATSRMSGGIETQYFGPGTRLLVL.

The chain recombines TRBV7-2 with TRBJ2-7, with TRBD1 identical over 10 bases. Germline values: CDR1 SGHTA, CDR2 FQGNSA. V shed 4 bases and J 2 bases; nucleotides not matched to a gene: 5. CDR3 length: 15 amino acids. The CDR3 reads CASSSQGQGPYEQYF. Here the CDR3 DNA reads TGTGCCAGCAGCTCACAGGGACAGGGGCCCTACGAGCAGTACTTC.

This clonotype occurred a few times. V usage is TRBV4-3 and J usage is TRBJ2-7; perhaps TRBD2 as D (6 bases). The CDR3 runs 19 residues. V lost 0 bases to trimming and J lost 0 bases, with 21 bases between them. Germline V CDR1 and CDR2: LGHNA, YSLEER. CDR3 DNA: TGCGCCAGCAGCCAAGACAAGGGAGGAGGGGAGGATGGCTCCTACGAGCAGTACGTC. Amino acids: CASSQDKGGGEDGSYEQYV.